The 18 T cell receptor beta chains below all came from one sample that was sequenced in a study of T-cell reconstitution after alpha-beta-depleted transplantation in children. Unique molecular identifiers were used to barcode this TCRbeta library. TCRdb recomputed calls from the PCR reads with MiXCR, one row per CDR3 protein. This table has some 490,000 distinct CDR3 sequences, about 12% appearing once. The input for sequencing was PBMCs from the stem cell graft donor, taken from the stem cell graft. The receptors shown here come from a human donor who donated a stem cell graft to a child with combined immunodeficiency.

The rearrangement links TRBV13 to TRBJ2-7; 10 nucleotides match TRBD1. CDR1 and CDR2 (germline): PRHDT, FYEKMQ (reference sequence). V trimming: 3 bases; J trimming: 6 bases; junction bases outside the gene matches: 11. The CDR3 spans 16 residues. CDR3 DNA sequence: TGTGCCAGCAGCTTCGTCCGGACAGGGGGAATAAGCGAGCAGTACTTC. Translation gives CASSFVRTGGISEQYF.

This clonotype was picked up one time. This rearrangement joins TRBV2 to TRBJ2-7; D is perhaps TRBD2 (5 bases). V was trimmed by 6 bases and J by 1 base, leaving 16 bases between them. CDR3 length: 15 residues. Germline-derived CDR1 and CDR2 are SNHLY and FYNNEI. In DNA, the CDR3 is TGTGCCAGCAGCGACCTGGGAGTACCGTCCTACGAGCAGTACTTC. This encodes CASSDLGVPSYEQYF.

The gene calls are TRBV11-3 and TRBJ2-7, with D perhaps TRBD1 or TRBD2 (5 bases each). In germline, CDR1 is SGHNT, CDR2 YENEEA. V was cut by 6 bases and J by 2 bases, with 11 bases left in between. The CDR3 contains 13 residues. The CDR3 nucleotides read TGTGCCAGCAGGTCCGGGACCACCTACGAGCAGTACTTC. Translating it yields CASRSGTTYEQYF.

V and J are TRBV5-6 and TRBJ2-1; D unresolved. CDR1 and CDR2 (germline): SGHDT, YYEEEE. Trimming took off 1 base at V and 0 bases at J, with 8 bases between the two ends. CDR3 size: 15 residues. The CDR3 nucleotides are TGTGCCAGCAGCTTGACGACTCTCTCCTACAATGAGCAGTTCTTC. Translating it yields CASSLTTLSYNEQFF.

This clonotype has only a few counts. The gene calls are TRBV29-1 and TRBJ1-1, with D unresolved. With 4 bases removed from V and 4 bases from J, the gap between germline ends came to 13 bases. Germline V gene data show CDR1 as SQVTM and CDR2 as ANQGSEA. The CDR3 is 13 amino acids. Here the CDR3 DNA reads TGCAGCGTTGTAGTCGGGCAGGCCACTGAAGCTTTCTTT. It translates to CSVVVGQATEAFF.

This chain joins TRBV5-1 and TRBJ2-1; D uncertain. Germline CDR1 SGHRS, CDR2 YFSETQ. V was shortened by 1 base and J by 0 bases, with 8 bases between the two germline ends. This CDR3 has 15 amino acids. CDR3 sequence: CASSLWWGSYNEQFF. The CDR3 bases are TGCGCCAGCAGCTTGTGGTGGGGCTCCTACAATGAGCAGTTCTTC.

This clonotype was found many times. DNA of the CDR3: TGTGCCAGCAGCCGGACTAGCGGGGTCTACAATGAGCAGTTCTTC. Encoded protein: CASSRTSGVYNEQFF. The V call is TRBV27, the J call TRBJ2-1; 12 bases map to TRBD2. Trimming at V came to 6 bases and at J to 3 bases, leaving 3 bases not matched to a gene. CDR3 length: 15 amino acids. Germline CDR1 is MNHEY and CDR2 is SMNVEV (reference sequence).

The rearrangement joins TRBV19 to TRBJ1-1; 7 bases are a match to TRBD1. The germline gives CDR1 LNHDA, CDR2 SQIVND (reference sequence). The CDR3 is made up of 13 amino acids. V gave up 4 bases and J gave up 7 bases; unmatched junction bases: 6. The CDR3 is CASSKDRVGEAFF. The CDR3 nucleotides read TGTGCCAGTAGTAAAGACAGGGTGGGTGAAGCTTTCTTT. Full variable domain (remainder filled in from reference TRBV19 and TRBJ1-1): DGGITQSPKYLFRKEGQNVTLSCEQNLNHDAMYWYRQDPGQGLRLIYYSQIVNDFQKGDIAEGYSVSREKKESFPLTVTSAQKNPTAFYLCASSKDRVGEAFFGQGTRLTVV.

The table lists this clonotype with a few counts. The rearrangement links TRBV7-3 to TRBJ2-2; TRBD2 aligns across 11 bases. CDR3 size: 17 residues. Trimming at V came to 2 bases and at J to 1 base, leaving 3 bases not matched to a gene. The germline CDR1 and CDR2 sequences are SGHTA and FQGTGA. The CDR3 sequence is CASSLPTSGRNTGELFF. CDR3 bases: TGTGCCAGCAGCTTACCTACTAGCGGGAGGAACACCGGGGAGCTGTTTTTT. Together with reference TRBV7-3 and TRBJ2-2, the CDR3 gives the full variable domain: GAGVSQTPSNKVTEKGKYVELRCDPISGHTALYWYRQSLGQGPEFLIYFQGTGAADDSGLPNDRFFAVRPEGSVSTLKIQRTERGDSAVYLCASSLPTSGRNTGELFFGEGSRLTVL.

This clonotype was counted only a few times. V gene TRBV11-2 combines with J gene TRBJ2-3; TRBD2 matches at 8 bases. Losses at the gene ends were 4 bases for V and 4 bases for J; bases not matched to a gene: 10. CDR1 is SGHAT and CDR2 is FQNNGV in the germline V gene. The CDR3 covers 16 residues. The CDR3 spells CASSYPGTRFSDTQYF. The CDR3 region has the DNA TGTGCCAGCAGCTACCCCGGGACTAGATTTTCAGATACGCAGTATTTT.

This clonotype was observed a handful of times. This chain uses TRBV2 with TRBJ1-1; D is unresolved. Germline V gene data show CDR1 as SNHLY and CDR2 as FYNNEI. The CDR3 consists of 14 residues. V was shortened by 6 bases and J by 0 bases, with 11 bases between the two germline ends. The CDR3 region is CASSTDIMNTEAFF. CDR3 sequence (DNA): TGTGCCAGCAGCACAGATATTATGAACACTGAAGCTTTCTTT.

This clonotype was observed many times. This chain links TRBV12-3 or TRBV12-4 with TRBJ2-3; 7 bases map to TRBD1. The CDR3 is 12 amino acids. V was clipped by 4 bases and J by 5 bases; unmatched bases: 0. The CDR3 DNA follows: TGTGCCAGCAGTTCAGGGGGAGATACGCAGTATTTT. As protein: CASSSGGDTQYF.

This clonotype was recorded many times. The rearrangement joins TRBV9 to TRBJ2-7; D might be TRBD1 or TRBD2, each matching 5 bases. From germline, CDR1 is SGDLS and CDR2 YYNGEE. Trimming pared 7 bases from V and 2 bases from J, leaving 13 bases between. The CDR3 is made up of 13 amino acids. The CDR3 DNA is TGTGCCAGCGGGGGAGTAGGGGCCTACGAGCAGTACTTC. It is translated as CASGGVGAYEQYF. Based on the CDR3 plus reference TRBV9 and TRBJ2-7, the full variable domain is DSGVTQTPKHLITATGQRVTLRCSPRSGDLSVYWYQQSLDQGLQFLIQYYNGEERAKGNILERFSAQQFPDLHSELNLSSLELGDSALYFCASGGVGAYEQYFGPGTRLTVT.

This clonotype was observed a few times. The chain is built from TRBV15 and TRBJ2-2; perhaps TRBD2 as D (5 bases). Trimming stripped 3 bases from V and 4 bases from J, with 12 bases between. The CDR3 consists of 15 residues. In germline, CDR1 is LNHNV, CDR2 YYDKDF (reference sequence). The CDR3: CATSSMASPTGELFF. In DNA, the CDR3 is TGTGCCACCAGCAGTATGGCTAGCCCCACCGGGGAGCTGTTTTTT.

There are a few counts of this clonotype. CDR3 residues: CASSLYPGGIQETQYF. CDR3 bases: TGTGCCAGCAGTTTATACCCAGGGGGTATCCAAGAGACCCAGTACTTC. The rearrangement uses TRBV27 and TRBJ2-5; 7 bases line up with TRBD1. Germline CDR1 MNHEY, CDR2 SMNVEV (reference sequence). This CDR3 spans 16 amino acids. Trimming cost V 1 base and J 1 base; bases outside gene matches: 6.

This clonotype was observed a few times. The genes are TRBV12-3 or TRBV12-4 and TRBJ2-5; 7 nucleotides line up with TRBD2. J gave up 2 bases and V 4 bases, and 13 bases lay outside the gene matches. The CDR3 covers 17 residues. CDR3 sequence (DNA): TGTGCCAGCAGTTCTGGGAGGGAAGTGAAAGGGCAAGAGACCCAGTACTTC. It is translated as CASSSGREVKGQETQYF.

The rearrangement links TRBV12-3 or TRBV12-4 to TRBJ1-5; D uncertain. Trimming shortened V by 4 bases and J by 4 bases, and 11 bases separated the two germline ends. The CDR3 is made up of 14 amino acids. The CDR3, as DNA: TGTGCCAGCAGTTCGCACACGGGGAATCAGCCCCAGCATTTT. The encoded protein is CASSSHTGNQPQHF.

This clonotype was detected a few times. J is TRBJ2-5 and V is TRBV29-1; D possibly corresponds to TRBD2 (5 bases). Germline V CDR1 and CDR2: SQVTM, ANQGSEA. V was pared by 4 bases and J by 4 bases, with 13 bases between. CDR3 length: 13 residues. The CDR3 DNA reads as TGCAGCGTTGGTGGAGGCCGGGGAGAGACCCAGTACTTC. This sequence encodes CSVGGGRGETQYF.